Here is one TCR beta chain with its context. The CDR3 has 18 residues. The ends lost 0 bases at V and 1 base at J; junction bases unmatched: 8. CDR1 and CDR2 (germline): KGHSH, LQKENI. These data are taken from a study of blood T cell repertoires in COVID-19. Overall study context: Some COVID-19 samples were acute and others convalescent; all came from the United States, Italy and Spain. Sources were T cells, B-cell-depleted T cells, or PBMCs; the material itself was cDNA or gDNA.

The repertoire was sequenced with immunoSEQ multiplex PCR; TCRdb's copy has only in-frame clones and lacks some. The sample includes just over 300,000 clones, 75% to 90% of them seen just once. The sample was peripheral blood. The chain combines TRBV18 with TRBJ1-1, with 10 bases fitting TRBD1. The clonotype was recovered from a man aged 18 to 30 with active or convalescent COVID-19. The CDR3 DNA reads as TGTGCCAGCTCACCACCGAGTTGGGACAGGGGCCGGAACACTGAAGCTTTCTTT. Translation: CASSPPSWDRGRNTEAFF.